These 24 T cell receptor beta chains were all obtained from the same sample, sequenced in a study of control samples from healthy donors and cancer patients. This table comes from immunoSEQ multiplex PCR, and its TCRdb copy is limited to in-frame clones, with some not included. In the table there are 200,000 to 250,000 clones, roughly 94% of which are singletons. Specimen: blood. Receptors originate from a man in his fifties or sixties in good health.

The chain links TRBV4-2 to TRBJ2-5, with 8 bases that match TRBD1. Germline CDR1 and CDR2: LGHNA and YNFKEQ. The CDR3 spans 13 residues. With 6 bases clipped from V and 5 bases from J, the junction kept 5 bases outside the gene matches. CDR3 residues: CASRGTGAETQYF. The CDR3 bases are TGTGCCAGCAGGGGGACAGGTGCGGAGACCCAGTACTTC.

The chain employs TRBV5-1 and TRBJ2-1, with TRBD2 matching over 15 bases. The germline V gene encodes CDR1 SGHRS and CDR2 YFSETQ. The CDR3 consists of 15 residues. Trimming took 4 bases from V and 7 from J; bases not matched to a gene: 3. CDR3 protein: CASSKGTSGGNEQFF. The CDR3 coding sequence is TGCGCCAGCAGCAAGGGGACTAGCGGGGGGAATGAGCAGTTCTTC. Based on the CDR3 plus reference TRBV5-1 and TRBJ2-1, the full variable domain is KAGVTQTPRYLIKTRGQQVTLSCSPISGHRSVSWYQQTPGQGLQFLFEYFSETQRNKGNFPGRFSGRQFSNSRSEMNVSTLELGDSALYLCASSKGTSGGNEQFFGPGTRLTVL.

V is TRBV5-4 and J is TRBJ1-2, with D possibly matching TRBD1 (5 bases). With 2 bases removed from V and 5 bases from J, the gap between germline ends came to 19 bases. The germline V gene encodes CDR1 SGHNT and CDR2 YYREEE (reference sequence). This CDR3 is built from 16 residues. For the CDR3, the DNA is TGTGCCAGCAGCTTCAAAGGAGGACAACTTCCTTATGGCTACACCTTC. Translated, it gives CASSFKGGQLPYGYTF.

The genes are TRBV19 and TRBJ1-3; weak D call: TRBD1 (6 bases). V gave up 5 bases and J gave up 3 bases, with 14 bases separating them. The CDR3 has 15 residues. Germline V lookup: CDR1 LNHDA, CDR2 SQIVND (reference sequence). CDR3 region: CASSPDRPLGNTIYF. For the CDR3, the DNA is TGTGCCAGTAGTCCGGACAGACCACTTGGAAACACCATATATTTT.

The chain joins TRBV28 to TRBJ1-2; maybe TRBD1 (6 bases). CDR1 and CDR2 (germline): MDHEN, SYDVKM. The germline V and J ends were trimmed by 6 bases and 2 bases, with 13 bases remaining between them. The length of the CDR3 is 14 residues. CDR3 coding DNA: TGTGCCAGCAGAAACGGGGGGGGCAACTATGGCTACACCTTC. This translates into CASRNGGGNYGYTF.

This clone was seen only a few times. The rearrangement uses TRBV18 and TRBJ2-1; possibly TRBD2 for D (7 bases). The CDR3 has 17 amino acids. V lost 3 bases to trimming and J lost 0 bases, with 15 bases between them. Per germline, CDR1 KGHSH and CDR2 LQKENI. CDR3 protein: CASSPRGGASSYNEQFF. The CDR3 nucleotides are TGTGCCAGCTCACCTCGTGGGGGGGCTTCCTCCTACAATGAGCAGTTCTTC.

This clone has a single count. The CDR3 reads CASSNAGGKGYNEQFF. CDR3 DNA: TGTGCCAGCAGTAACGCAGGGGGGAAGGGGTACAATGAGCAGTTCTTC. This chain connects TRBV28 to TRBJ2-1; tentatively, D is TRBD1 (7 bases). The germline V gene encodes CDR1 MDHEN and CDR2 SYDVKM. This CDR3 spans 16 amino acids. Deletions cut 5 bases from V and 4 bases from J, with 18 bases between.

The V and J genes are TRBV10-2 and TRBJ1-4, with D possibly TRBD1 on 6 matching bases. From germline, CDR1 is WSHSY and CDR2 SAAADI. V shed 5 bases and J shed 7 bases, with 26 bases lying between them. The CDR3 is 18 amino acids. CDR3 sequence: CASSPVTLWGHGIEKLFF. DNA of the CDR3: TGCGCCAGCAGTCCGGTCACATTGTGGGGACACGGGATTGAAAAACTGTTTTTT.

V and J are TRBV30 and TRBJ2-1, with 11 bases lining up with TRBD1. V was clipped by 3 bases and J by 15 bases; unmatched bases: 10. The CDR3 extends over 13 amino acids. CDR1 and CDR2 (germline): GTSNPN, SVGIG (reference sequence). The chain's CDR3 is CAWRPYGTGGSFF. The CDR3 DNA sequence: TGTGCCTGGAGACCTTATGGGACAGGGGGGTCGTTCTTC. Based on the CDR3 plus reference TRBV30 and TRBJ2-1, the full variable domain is SQTIHQWPATLVQPVGSPLSLECTVEGTSNPNLYWYRQAAGRGLQLLFYSVGIGQISSEVPQNLSASRPQDRQFILSSKKLLLSDSGFYLCAWRPYGTGGSFFGPGTRLTVL.

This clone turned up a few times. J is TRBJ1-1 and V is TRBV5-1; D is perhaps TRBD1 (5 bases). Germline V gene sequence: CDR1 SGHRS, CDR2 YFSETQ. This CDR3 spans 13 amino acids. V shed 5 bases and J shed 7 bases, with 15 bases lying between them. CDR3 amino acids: CASSLQGINEAFF. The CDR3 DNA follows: TGCGCCAGCAGTCTCCAGGGTATTAATGAAGCTTTCTTT.

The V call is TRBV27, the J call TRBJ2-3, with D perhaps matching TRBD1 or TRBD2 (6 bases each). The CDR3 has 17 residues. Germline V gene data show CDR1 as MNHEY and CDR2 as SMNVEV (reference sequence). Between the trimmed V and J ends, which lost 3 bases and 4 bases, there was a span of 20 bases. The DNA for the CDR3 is TGTGCCAGCAGTTTGGAGGGTCGGGCAGGGGTTGCAGATACGCAGTATTTT. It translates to CASSLEGRAGVADTQYF.

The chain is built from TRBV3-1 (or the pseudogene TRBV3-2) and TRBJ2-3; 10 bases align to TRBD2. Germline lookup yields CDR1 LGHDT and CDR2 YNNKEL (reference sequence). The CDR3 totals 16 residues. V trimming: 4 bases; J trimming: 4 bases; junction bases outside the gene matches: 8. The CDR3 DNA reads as TGTGCCAGCAGCCTAGCTAGCGGGGGCCCCCCAGATACGCAGTATTTT. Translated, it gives CASSLASGGPPDTQYF.

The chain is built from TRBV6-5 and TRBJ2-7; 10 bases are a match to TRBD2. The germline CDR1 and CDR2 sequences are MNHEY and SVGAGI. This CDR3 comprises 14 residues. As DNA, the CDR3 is TGTGCCAGCAGGCGACTAGCGGGCTCCTACGGGCAGTACGTC. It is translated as CASRRLAGSYGQYV.

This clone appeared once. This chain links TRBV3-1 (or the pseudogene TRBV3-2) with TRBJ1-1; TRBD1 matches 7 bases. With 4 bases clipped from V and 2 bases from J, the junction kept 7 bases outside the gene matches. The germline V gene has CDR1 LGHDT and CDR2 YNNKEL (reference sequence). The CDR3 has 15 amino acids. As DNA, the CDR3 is TGTGCCAGCAGCCCCCAGGGGACAGTTAACACTGAAGCTTTCTTT. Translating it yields CASSPQGTVNTEAFF.

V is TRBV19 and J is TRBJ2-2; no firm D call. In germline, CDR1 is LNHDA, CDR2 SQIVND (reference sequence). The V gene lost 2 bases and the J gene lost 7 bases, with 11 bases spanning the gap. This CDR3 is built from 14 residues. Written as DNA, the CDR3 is TGTGCCAGTAGTATAACTCTTTCTATCGGGGAGCTGTTTTTT. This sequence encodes CASSITLSIGELFF.

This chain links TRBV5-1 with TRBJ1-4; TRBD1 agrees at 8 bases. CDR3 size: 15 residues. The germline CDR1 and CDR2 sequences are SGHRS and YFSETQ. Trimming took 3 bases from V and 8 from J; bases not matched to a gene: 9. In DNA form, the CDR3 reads TGCGCCAGCAGCTACGGACAGGGATCATTGGAAAAACTGTTTTTT. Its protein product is CASSYGQGSLEKLFF.

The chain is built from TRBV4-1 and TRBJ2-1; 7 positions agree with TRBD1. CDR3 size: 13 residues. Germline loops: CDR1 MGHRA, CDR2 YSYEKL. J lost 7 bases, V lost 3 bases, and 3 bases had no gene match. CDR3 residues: CASSQSRGNEQFF. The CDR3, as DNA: TGCGCCAGCAGCCAGAGCAGGGGGAATGAGCAGTTCTTC.

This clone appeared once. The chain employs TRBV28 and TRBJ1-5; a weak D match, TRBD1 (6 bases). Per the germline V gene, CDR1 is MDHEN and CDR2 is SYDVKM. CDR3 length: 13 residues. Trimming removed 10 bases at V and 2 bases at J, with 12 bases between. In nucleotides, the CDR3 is TGTGCCACCCAGACAGGTGGCAATCAGCCCCAGCATTTT. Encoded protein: CATQTGGNQPQHF. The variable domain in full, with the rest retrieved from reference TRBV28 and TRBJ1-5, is DVKVTQSSRYLVKRTGEKVFLECVQDMDHENMFWYRQDPGLGLRLIYFSYDVKMKEKGDIPEGYSVSREKKERFSLILESASTNQTSMYLCATQTGGNQPQHFGDGTRLSIL.

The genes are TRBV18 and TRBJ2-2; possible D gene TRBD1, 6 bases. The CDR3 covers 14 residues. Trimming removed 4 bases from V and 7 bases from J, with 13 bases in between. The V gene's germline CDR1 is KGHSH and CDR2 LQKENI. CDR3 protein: CASSLGRDIGELFF. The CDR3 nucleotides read TGTGCCAGCTCACTAGGACGGGACATCGGGGAGCTGTTTTTT. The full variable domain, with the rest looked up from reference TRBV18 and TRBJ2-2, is NAGVMQNPRHLVRRRGQEARLRCSPMKGHSHVYWYRQLPEEGLKFMVYLQKENIIDESGMPKERFSAEFPKEGPSILRIQQVVRGDSAAYFCASSLGRDIGELFFGEGSRLTVL.

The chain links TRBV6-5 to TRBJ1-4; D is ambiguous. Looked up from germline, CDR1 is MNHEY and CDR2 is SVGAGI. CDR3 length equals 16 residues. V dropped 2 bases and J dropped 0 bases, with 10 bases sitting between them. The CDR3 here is CASSYRQPATNEKLFF. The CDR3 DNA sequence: TGTGCCAGCAGTTACAGGCAGCCTGCAACTAATGAAAAACTGTTTTTT.

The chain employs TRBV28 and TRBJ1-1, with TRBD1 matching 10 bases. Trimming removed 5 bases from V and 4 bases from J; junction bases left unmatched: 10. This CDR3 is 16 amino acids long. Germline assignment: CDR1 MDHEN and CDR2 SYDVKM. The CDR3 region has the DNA TGTGCCAGCAGTACATTGGGACAGGGGACTGGCACTGAAGCTTTCTTT. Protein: CASSTLGQGTGTEAFF.

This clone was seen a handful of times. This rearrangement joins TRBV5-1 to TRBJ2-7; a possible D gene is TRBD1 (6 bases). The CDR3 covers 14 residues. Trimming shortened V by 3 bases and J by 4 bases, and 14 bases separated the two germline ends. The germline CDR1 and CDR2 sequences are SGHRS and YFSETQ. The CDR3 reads CASSWGLGAYEQYV. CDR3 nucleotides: TGCGCCAGCAGCTGGGGCCTGGGGGCATACGAGCAGTACGTC.

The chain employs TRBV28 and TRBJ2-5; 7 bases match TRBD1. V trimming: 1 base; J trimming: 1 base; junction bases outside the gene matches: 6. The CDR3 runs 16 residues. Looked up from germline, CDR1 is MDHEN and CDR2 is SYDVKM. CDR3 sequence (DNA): TGTGCCAGCAGTTTATTAGGGGGCCGGGGCCAAGAGACCCAGTACTTC. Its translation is CASSLLGGRGQETQYF.

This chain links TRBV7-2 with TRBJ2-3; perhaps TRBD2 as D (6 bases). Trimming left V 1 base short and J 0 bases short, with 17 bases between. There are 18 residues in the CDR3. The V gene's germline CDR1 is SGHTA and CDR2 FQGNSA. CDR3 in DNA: TGTGCCAGCAGCTTAGTAACGACCGGGCGGGGTAGCACAGATACGCAGTATTTT. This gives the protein CASSLVTTGRGSTDTQYF.